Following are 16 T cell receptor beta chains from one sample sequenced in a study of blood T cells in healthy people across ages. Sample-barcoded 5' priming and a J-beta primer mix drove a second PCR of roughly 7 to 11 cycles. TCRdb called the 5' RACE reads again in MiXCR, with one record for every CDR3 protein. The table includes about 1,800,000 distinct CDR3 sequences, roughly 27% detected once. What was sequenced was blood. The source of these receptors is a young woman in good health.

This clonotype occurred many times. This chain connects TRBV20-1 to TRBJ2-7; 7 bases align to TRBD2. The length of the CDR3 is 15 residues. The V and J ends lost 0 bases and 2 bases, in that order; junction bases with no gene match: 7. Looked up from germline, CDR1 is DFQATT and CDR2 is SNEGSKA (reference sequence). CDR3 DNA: TGCAGTGCTAGAGATCGCCAGCGGGGAGCCTACGAGCAGTACTTC. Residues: CSARDRQRGAYEQYF.

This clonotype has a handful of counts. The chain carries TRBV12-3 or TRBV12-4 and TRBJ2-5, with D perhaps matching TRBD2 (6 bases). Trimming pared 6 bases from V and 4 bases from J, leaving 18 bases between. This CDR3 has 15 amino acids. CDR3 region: CASSSPGLRRETQYF. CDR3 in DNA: TGTGCCAGCAGCTCACCGGGACTGAGGCGAGAGACCCAGTACTTC.

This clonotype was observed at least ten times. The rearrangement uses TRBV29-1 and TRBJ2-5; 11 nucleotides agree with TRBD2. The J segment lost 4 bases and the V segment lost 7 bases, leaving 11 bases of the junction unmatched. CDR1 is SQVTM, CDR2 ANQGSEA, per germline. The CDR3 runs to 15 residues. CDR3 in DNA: TGCAGCGCCTGCCCGGGACTAGCGGCAGTAGAGACCCAGTACTTC. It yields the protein CSACPGLAAVETQYF.

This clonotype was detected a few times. CDR3 nucleotide sequence: TGCAGTGCACAGAGGGACAGTTGGAACACTGAAGCTTTCTTT. It codes for CSAQRDSWNTEAFF. The chain is built from TRBV20-1 and TRBJ1-1, with TRBD1 matching 7 bases. CDR1 and CDR2 from the germline V gene are DFQATT and SNEGSKA (reference sequence). Germline trimming cut 6 bases from V and 1 base from J; bases unmatched to any gene: 8. The CDR3 totals 14 residues.

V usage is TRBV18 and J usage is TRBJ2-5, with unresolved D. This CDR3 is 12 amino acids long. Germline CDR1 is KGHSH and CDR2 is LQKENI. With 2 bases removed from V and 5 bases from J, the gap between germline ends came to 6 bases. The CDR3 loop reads CASSPIRETQYF. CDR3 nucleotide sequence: TGTGCCAGCTCACCAATAAGGGAGACCCAGTACTTC.

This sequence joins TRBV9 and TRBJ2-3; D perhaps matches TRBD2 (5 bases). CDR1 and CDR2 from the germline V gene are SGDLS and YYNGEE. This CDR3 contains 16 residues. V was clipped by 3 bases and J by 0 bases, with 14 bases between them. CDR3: CASSDGSVVSTDTQYF. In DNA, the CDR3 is TGTGCCAGCAGCGACGGTAGCGTGGTCAGCACAGATACGCAGTATTTT.

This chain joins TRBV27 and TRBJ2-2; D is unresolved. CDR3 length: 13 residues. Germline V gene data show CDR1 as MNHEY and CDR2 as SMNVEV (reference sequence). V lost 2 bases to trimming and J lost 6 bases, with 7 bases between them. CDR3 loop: CASSLPAAGELFF. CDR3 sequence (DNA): TGTGCCAGCAGTTTACCCGCGGCCGGGGAGCTGTTTTTT.

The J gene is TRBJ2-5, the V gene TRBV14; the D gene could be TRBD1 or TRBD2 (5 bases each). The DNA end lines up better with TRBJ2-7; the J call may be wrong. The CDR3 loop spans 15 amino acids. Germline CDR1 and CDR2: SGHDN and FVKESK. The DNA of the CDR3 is TGTGCCAGCAGCCTCAAAATGGGGGTAACCTACGAGCAGTACTTC. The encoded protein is CASSLKMGVTYEQYF.

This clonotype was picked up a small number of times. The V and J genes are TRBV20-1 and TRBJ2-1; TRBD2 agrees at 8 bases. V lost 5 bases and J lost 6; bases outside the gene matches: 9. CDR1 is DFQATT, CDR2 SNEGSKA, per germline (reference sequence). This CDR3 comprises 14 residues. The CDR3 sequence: CSAEGLVNINEQFF. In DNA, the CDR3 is TGCAGTGCTGAGGGACTAGTAAATATCAATGAGCAGTTCTTC.

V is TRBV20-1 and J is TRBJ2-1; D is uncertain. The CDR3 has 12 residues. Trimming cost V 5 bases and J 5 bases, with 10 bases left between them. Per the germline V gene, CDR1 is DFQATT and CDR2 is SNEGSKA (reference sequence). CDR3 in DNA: TGCAGTGCTGAGCTTCGGCACAATGAGCAGTTCTTC. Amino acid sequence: CSAELRHNEQFF.

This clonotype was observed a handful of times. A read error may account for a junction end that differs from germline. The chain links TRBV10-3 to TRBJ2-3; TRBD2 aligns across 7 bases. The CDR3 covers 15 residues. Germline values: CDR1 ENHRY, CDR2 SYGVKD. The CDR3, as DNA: TGTGCCATCACCCCCGGAGGCGGGAGCAGAGATACGCAGTATTTT. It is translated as CAITPGGGSRDTQYF.

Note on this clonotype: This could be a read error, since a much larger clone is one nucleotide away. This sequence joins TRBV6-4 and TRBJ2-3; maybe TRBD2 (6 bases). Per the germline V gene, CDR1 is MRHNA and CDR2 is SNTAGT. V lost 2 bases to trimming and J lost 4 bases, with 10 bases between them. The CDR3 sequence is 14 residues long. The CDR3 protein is CASSDAGTADTQYF. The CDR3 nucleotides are TGTGCCAGCAGTGACGCGGGGACGGCAGATACGCAGTATTTT.

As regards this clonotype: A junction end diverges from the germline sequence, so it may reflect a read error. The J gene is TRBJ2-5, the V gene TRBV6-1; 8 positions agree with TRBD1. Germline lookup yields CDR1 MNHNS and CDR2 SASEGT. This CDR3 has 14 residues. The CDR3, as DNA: TGTGTCAGCAGTGAAGGCGGGACAGGTAATGAGCAGTACTTC. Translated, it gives CVSSEGGTGNEQYF.

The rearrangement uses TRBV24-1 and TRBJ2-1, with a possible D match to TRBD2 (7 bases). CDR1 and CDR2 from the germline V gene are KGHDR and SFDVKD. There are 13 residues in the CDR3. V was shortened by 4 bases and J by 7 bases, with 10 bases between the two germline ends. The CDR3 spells CATSEGGENEQFF. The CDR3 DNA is TGTGCCACCAGTGAAGGGGGGGAGAATGAGCAGTTCTTC.

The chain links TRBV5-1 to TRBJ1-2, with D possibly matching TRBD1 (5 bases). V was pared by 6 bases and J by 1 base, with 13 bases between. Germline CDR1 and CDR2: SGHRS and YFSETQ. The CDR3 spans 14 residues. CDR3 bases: TGCGCCAGCAAGGATCAGGGTGGTAACTATGGCTACACCTTC. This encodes CASKDQGGNYGYTF. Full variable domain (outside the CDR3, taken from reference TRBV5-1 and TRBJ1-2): KAGVTQTPRYLIKTRGQQVTLSCSPISGHRSVSWYQQTPGQGLQFLFEYFSETQRNKGNFPGRFSGRQFSNSRSEMNVSTLELGDSALYLCASKDQGGNYGYTFGSGTRLTVV.

CDR3 residues: CASREYRSSYNEQFF. The CDR3 DNA follows: TGTGCCAGCAGGGAATACCGGAGCTCCTACAATGAGCAGTTCTTC. The chain links TRBV12-3 or TRBV12-4 to TRBJ2-1; D unresolved. This CDR3 has 15 residues. Trimming removed 6 bases from V and 0 bases from J, with 12 bases in between.